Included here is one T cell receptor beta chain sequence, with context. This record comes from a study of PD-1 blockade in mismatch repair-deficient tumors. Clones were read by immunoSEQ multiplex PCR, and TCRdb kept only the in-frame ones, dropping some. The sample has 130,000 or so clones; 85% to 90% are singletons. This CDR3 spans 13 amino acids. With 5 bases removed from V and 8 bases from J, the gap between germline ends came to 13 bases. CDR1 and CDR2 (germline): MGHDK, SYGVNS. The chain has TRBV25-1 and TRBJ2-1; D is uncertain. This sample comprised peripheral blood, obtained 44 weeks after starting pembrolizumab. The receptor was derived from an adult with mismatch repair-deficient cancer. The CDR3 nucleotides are TGTGCCAGCAGTATGCCCCTTAGGGATGAGCAGTTCTTC. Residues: CASSMPLRDEQFF.